These T cell receptor beta chains were read from a single sample in a study of T cells in Graves' hyperthyroidism and ophthalmopathy. TCRdb redid the calling of the multiplex PCR reads with MiXCR, one entry per CDR3 protein. The data contain under 350,000 distinct CDR3 sequences, approximately 15% of them singletons. The material sequenced was blood. These receptors originate from a woman aged 35 to 49 with Graves' ophthalmopathy. Both conserved end residues are part of each CDR3. Each record gives: D gene, J gene, V gene, clone size, CDR3 DNA, CDR3 protein. The D gene is left open where the match is weak. Only some rows state a clone size, as once, few, many or a class for expanded clones.

>-|TRBJ1-5|TRBV12-3/TRBV12-4|many
TGTGCCAGCAGTTTAACCAGCGGCTCTTATAGCAATCAGCCCCAGCATTTT
CASSLTSGSYSNQPQHF
>TRBD2|TRBJ2-1|TRBV12-3/TRBV12-4|many
TGTGCCAGCAGTTTAGGCGGGAGAGGCGATGAGCAGTTCTTC
CASSLGGRGDEQFF
>TRBD1|TRBJ1-5|TRBV27|many
TGTGCCAGCAGTTTATTTGCCCCCGGGACAGGGGGCTTCGATCAGCCCCAGCATTTT
CASSLFAPGTGGFDQPQHF
>-|TRBJ2-6|TRBV9|many
-
CASSVRAGPGANVLTF
>-|TRBJ2-5|TRBV12-3/TRBV12-4|-
TGTGCCAGCAGTTTCGAGGGGCTTCAAGAGACCCAGTACTTC
CASSFEGLQETQYF
>-|TRBJ1-1|TRBV19|many
TGTGCCAGTAGTTCCAGGGGTGTGAACACTGAAGCTTTCTTT
CASSSRGVNTEAFF
>-|TRBJ2-7|TRBV5-4|many
TGTGCCAGCAGCTTTGAAAGCATCCCCTACGAGCAGTACTTC
CASSFESIPYEQYF
>-|TRBJ2-1|TRBV7-9|many
TGTGCCAGCAGCTTATTTGTGGGCGGTTACTCCTACAATGAGCAGTTCTTC
CASSLFVGGYSYNEQFF
>TRBD1|TRBJ2-1|TRBV2|many
TGTGCCAGCAGACCTATCGTGGGCCAGACAGGGAGCTATGAGCAGTTCTTC
CASRPIVGQTGSYEQFF
>-|TRBJ2-2|TRBV24-1|many
TGTGCCACCAGTGAAACCTTGCGGAGGAACACCGGGGAGCTGTTTTTT
CATSETLRRNTGELFF
>-|TRBJ2-7|TRBV5-1|-
TGCGCCAGCAGCTTACCGGGACAAGGGGCCTACGAGCAGTACTTC
CASSLPGQGAYEQYF
>-|TRBJ2-3|TRBV18|few
TGTGCCAGCTCACTGACAGAATTCACAGATACGCAGTATTTT
CASSLTEFTDTQYF
>-|TRBJ2-3|TRBV11-2|-
TGTGCCAGCAGCTTACGGTGGGGGGAAGAGTATTTT
CASSLRWGEEYF
>TRBD1|TRBJ1-2|TRBV11-1|many
TGTGCCAGCAGCCCCGGGACAGGTGGTAACTATGGCTACACCTTC
CASSPGTGGNYGYTF
>-|TRBJ2-7|TRBV2|-
TGTGCCAGCAGTGCGGGGACAAGGGGACGGGCCGAGCAGTACTTC
CASSAGTRGRAEQYF
>-|TRBJ2-1|TRBV9|many
TGTGCCAGCAGCGCCGAGAGGTGGTCCTACAATGAGCAGTTCTTC
CASSAERWSYNEQFF